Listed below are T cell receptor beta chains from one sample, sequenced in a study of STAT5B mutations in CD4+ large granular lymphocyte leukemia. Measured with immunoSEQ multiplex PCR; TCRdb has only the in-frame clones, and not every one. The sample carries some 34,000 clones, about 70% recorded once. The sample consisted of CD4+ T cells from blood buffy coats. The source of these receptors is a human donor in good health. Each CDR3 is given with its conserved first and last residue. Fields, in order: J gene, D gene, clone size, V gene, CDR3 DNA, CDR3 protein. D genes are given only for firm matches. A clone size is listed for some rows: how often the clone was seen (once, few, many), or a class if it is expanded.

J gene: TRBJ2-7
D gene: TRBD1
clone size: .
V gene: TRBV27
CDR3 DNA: TGTGCCAGCAGCAGGACAGGCCGCTCCTACGAGCAGTACTTC
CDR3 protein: CASSRTGRSYEQYF

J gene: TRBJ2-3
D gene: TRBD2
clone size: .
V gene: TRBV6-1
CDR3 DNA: TGTGCCAGCAGTGAAGGTGTGGCAGCGGGAGTAACAGATACGCAGTATTTT
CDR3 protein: CASSEGVAAGVTDTQYF

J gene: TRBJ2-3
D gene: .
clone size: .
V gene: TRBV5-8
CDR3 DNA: TGTGCCAGCAGCAAGGCGGAGGGCACAGATACGCAGTATTTT
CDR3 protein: CASSKAEGTDTQYF

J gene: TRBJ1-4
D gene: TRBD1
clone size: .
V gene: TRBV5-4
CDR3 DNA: TGTGCCAGCAGCTTAGGACAGGGGGAAAAACTGTTTTTT
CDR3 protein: CASSLGQGEKLFF

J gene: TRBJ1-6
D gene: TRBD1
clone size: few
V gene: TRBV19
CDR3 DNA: TGTGCCAGTAGTGTCGACAGGGGTAGCGATTCACCCCTCCACTTT
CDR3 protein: CASSVDRGSDSPLHF

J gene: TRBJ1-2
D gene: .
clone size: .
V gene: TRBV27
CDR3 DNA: TGTGCCAGCAGTTCCTTGGTACAGGCCTCGTTCAATGGCTACACCTTC
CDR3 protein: CASSSLVQASFNGYTF

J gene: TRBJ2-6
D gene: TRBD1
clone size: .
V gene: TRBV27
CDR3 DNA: TGTGCCAGCAGCACCGGGACAGGGGGCGCTGGGGCCAACGTCCTGACTTTC
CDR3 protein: CASSTGTGGAGANVLTF

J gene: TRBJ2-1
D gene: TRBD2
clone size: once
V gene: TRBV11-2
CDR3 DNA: TGTGCCAGCAGCTTAGACCCGGGGGGGGTAAATGAGCAGTTCTTC
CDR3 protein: CASSLDPGGVNEQFF

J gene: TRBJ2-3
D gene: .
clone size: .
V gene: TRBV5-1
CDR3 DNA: TGCGCCAGCAGCTTGGTGGGGGGCTTACTGGATACGCAGTATTTT
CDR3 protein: CASSLVGGLLDTQYF

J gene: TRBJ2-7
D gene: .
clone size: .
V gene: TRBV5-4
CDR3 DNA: TGTGCCAGCAGCTTAGGAGACCCCTACGAGCAGTACTTC
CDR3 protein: CASSLGDPYEQYF

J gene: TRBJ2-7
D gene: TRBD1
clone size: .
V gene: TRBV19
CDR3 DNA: TGTGCCAGTAAAAGTCAGGGGGCCTACGAGCAGTACTTC
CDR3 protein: CASKSQGAYEQYF

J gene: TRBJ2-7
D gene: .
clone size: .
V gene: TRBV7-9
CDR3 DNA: TGTGCCAGCAGCCTAGGAGGGCTAGCCGAGCGCTACGAGCAGTACTTC
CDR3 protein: CASSLGGLAERYEQYF

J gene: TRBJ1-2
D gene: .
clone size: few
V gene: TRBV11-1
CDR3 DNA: TGTGCCAGCAGCCTGTCGACCTCCTATGGCTACACCTTC
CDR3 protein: CASSLSTSYGYTF

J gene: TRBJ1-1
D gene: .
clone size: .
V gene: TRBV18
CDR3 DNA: TGTGCCAGCTCACCACGGCACGGGGAAGGTTTGGCTTTCTTT
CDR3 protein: CASSPRHGEGLAFF

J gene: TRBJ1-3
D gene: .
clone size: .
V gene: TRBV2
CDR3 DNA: TGTGCCAGCAGGCCCTCGGGACTGCGCTCTGGAAACACCATATATTTT
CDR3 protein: CASRPSGLRSGNTIYF

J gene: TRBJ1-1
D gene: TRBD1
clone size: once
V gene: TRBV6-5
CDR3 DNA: TGTGCCAGCCGCAGGACAGGGGTGGCCACTGAAGCTTTCTTT
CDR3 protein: CASRRTGVATEAFF

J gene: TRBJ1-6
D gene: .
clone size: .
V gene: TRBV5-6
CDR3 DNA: TGTGCCAGCAGCGGGGGACACCCAGGTAGGTCCCTCCACTTT
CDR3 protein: CASSGGHPGRSLHF

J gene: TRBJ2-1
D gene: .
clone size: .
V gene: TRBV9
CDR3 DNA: TGTGCCAGCAGCGTTTTAACCTACAATGAGCAGTTCTTC
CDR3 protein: CASSVLTYNEQFF

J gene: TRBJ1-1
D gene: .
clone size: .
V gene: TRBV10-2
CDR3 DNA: TGCGCCAGCAGTGAGATAGGGGGGGTCACTGAAGCTTTCTTT
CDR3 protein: CASSEIGGVTEAFF

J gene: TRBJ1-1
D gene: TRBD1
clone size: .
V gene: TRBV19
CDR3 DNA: TGTGCCAGTAGTATAGGACAGGGGGTAAGAGGAACTGAAGCTTTCTTT
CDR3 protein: CASSIGQGVRGTEAFF

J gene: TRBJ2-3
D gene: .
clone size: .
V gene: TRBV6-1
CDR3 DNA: TGTGCCAGCAGTGAAGGAGATACGCAGTATTTT
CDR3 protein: CASSEGDTQYF

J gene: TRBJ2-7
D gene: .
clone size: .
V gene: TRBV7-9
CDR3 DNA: TGTGCCAGCAGCGCGTCAATCTCCTGGGACGGACTAAAGAAGTACTTC
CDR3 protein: CASSASISWDGLKKYF

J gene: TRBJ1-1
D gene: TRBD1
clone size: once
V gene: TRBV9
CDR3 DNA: TGTGCCAGCAGCGTGGGACAGGGGGCGAAGACTGAAGCTTTCTTT
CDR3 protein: CASSVGQGAKTEAFF

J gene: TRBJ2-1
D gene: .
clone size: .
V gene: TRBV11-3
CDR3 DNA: TGTGCCAGCAGCTTAGCCCCACCTCCCTACAATGAGCAGTTCTTC
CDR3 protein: CASSLAPPPYNEQFF

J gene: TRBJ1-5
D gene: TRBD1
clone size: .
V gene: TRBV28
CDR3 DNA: TGTGCCAGCAGTTCACAGGGGGCCGGTCAGCCCCAGCATTTT
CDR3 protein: CASSSQGAGQPQHF

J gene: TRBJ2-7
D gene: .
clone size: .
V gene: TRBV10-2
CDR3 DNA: TGCGCCAGCACCCCCACCTTTGTCTCCTACGAGCAGTACTTC
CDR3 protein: CASTPTFVSYEQYF

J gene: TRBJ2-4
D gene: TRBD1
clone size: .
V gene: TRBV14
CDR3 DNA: TGTGCCAGCAGCCCCGGACCGGGACAGGGGGCCAAAAACATTCAGTACTTC
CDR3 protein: CASSPGPGQGAKNIQYF

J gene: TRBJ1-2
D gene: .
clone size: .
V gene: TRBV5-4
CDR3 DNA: TGTGCCAGCAGCTTATTACGGGGGGCGTTTAGGTATGGCTACACCTTC
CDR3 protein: CASSLLRGAFRYGYTF

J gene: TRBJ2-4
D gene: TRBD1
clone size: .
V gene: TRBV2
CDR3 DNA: TGTGCCAGCAGTGAAGCTGGAGGACAGGGGGCGATGTCCAAAAACATTCAGTACTTC
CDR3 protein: CASSEAGGQGAMSKNIQYF

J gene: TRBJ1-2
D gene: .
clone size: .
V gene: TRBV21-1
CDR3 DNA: TGTGCCAGCAGCAAAGCCCGGGACAGGGCCTTCCCCGTCTATGGCTACACCTTC
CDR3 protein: CASSKARDRAFPVYGYTF

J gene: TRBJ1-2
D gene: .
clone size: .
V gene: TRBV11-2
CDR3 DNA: TGTGCCAGCAGCTTAGGAGGGAATCTGGGCGGCTACACCTTC
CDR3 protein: CASSLGGNLGGYTF

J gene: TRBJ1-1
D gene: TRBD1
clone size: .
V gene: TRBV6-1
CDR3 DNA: TGTGCCAGCAGGGAAAACAGGGGGCCAACTGAAGCTTTCTTT
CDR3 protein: CASRENRGPTEAFF

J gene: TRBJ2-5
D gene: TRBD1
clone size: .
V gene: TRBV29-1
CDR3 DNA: TGCAGCGTCGCTAAGGGGACAGGGAAGACCCAGTACTTC
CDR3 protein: CSVAKGTGKTQYF

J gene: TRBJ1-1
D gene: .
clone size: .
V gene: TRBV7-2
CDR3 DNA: TGTGCCAGCAAGACCAGGGTGGGAACTGAAGCTTTCTTT
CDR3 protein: CASKTRVGTEAFF

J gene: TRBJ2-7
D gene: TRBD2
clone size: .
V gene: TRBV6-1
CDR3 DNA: TGTGCCAGCAGTGGTCCCTCAGCGGGGGAGCAGTACTTC
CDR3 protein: CASSGPSAGEQYF